Below are 6 T cell receptor beta chains sequenced from a single sample in a study of blood T cell repertoires in COVID-19. Repertoires were generated with immunoSEQ multiplex PCR, while TCRdb's copy carries only in-frame clones and drops some. The data show some 110,000 clones, roughly 91% seen once. The sequencing input was peripheral blood. All receptors derive from a human donor in a cohort sampled during active COVID-19.

The chain carries TRBV9 and TRBJ1-6; 7 nucleotides match TRBD1. The V and J ends lost 2 bases and 8 bases, in that order; junction bases with no gene match: 1. This CDR3 comprises 13 residues. Germline V gives CDR1 SGDLS, CDR2 YYNGEE. In nucleotides, the CDR3 is TGTGCCAGCAGCGTGGGGACAGATTCACCCCTCCACTTT. Protein: CASSVGTDSPLHF.

The chain uses TRBV27 and TRBJ2-1, with 7 bases lining up with TRBD2. This CDR3 spans 15 amino acids. V was clipped by 6 bases and J by 4 bases; unmatched bases: 9. Germline V lookup: CDR1 MNHEY, CDR2 SMNVEV (reference sequence). CDR3 nucleotide sequence: TGTGCCAGCAGCATAGCGGGTAATGGATACAATGAGCAGTTCTTC. It is translated as CASSIAGNGYNEQFF.

This clone has a single count. The chain is built from TRBV5-5 and TRBJ1-1, with unresolved D. The CDR3 covers 14 residues. From germline, CDR1 is SGHKS and CDR2 YYEKEE (reference sequence). V lost 2 bases, J lost 1 base, and 9 bases lay in between. The CDR3 spells CASSFYSSNTEAFF. In nucleotides, the CDR3 is TGTGCCAGCAGCTTCTACAGCTCGAACACTGAAGCTTTCTTT.

V usage is TRBV6-2 or TRBV6-3 and J usage is TRBJ2-3; 8 nucleotides agree with TRBD2. This CDR3 comprises 15 residues. The trim removed 5 bases at V and 8 bases at J, leaving 12 bases unmatched. Germline V gene data show CDR1 as MNHEY and CDR2 as SVGEGT. Written as DNA, the CDR3 is TGTGCCAGCAGTATTACGGGGACTAGGCTAGTTACGCAGTATTTT. Translation gives CASSITGTRLVTQYF.

The chain links TRBV11-2 to TRBJ2-7; 8 bases line up with TRBD1. Germline V CDR1 and CDR2: SGHAT, FQNNGV. CDR3 length: 18 amino acids. Unmatched junction bases numbered 14, after V lost 2 bases and J lost 2 bases. The DNA of the CDR3 is TGTGCCAGCAGCTTAAGGACAGGGTTAAATGTAATACCCTACGAGCAGTACTTC. This encodes CASSLRTGLNVIPYEQYF.

V gene TRBV2 combines with J gene TRBJ1-6, with 8 bases matching TRBD1. The germline CDR1 and CDR2 sequences are SNHLY and FYNNEI. V shed 8 bases, J shed 5 bases, and the junction held 14 bases outside the gene matches. The CDR3 has 17 residues. The CDR3 protein is CASYPTPDREDNSPLHF. DNA of the CDR3: TGTGCCAGCTACCCAACCCCGGACAGGGAGGATAATTCACCCCTCCACTTT.